These 12 T cell receptor beta chains were sequenced from one sample in a study of PD-1 blockade in classical Hodgkin lymphoma. Only in-frame clones appear in the TCRdb table, and some are missing; sequencing was by immunoSEQ multiplex PCR. Altogether approximately 100,000 clones are present, approximately 92% being singletons, with the ten largest covering 2.8%. With no exception, relapse followed autologous stem cell transplantation in all patients, and brentuximab vedotin exposure varied. The starting material was peripheral blood mononuclear cells (PBMCs), obtained at baseline. Receptor source: a human donor with classical Hodgkin lymphoma.

The rearrangement joins TRBV10-3 to TRBJ2-2, with unresolved D. Germline assignment: CDR1 ENHRY and CDR2 SYGVKD. Trimming removed 0 bases at V and 2 bases at J, with 7 bases between. The CDR3 extends over 15 amino acids. The DNA of the CDR3 is TGTGCCATCAGTGAGTCGATCAGTAACACCGGGGAGCTGTTTTTT. This gives the protein CAISESISNTGELFF.

The CDR3 DNA sequence: TGCGCCACCGAAGAGCGCCCGAACACTGAAGCTTTCTTT. Amino acids: CATEERPNTEAFF. J is TRBJ1-1 and V is TRBV5-1; no reliable D call. The germline V gene encodes CDR1 SGHRS and CDR2 YFSETQ. V shed 9 bases and J shed 1 base, with 13 bases lying between them. CDR3 length equals 13 residues.

This clone came up a few times. The V call is TRBV7-8, the J call TRBJ2-4; TRBD1 is a possible D gene (5 bases). Germline V gene sequence: CDR1 SGHVS, CDR2 FQNEAQ. Trimming took off 3 bases at V and 6 bases at J, with 21 bases between the two ends. This CDR3 comprises 17 residues. DNA of the CDR3: TGTGCCAGCAGCTTTTCAGTGGCAGGGCCGATGGGAAACATTCAGTACTTC. Translation gives CASSFSVAGPMGNIQYF. Drawing the rest from reference TRBV7-8 and TRBJ2-4, the complete variable domain is GAGVSQSPRYKVAKRGQDVALRCDPISGHVSLFWYQQALGQGPEFLTYFQNEAQLDKSGLPSDRFFAERPEGSVSTLKIQRTQQEDSAVYLCASSFSVAGPMGNIQYFGAGTRLSVL.

V and J are TRBV6-6 and TRBJ1-1; D might be TRBD1 (5 bases). Germline CDR1 is MNHNY and CDR2 is SVGAGI (reference sequence). V was trimmed by 8 bases and J by 6 bases, leaving 16 bases between them. CDR3 length equals 13 residues. CDR3 in amino acids: CASGRLTGSEAFF. The CDR3 DNA follows: TGTGCCAGCGGAAGATTAACAGGATCTGAAGCTTTCTTT.

This chain connects TRBV7-8 to TRBJ1-1; a possible D gene is TRBD1 (6 bases). The CDR3 length is 15 residues. Between the trimmed V and J ends, which lost 4 bases and 7 bases, there was a span of 19 bases. Per germline, CDR1 SGHVS and CDR2 FQNEAQ. CDR3 sequence: CASSSIIGGDIEAFF. CDR3 nucleotides: TGTGCCAGCAGCTCGATAATAGGGGGGGACATTGAAGCTTTCTTT.

This CDR3 reads CAWSVKRGYTF. Written as DNA, the CDR3 is TGTGCCTGGAGTGTCAAACGGGGCTACACCTTC. The V and J genes are TRBV30 and TRBJ1-2; the D is unclear. The CDR3 length is 11 residues. V lost 0 bases to trimming and J lost 8 bases, with 7 bases between them. Germline-derived CDR1 and CDR2 are GTSNPN and SVGIG (reference sequence).

The chain is built from TRBV27 and TRBJ1-1, with a possible D match to TRBD1 (5 bases). With 4 bases removed from V and 5 bases from J, the gap between germline ends came to 17 bases. The germline CDR1 and CDR2 sequences are MNHEY and SMNVEV (reference sequence). The CDR3 has 15 residues. Here the CDR3 DNA reads TGTGCCAGCAGTTACCTCGGGGCCTCCAGGACTGAAGCTTTCTTT. Protein: CASSYLGASRTEAFF.

The rearrangement joins TRBV14 to TRBJ2-7; no clear D. Germline V gene data show CDR1 as SGHDN and CDR2 as FVKESK. Trimming shortened V by 0 bases and J by 0 bases, and 9 bases separated the two germline ends. This CDR3 has 15 residues. The CDR3 nucleotides are TGTGCCAGCAGCCAAGATTTTGGGATCTCCTACGAGCAGTACTTC. Its protein product is CASSQDFGISYEQYF.

V gene TRBV6-5 combines with J gene TRBJ1-1, with D possibly being TRBD1 (6 bases). V was cut by 5 bases and J by 4 bases, with 11 bases left in between. Germline CDR1 MNHEY, CDR2 SVGAGI. The CDR3 is 13 residues long. The CDR3 loop is CASSSDRFTEAFF. The CDR3 region has the DNA TGTGCCAGCAGTAGCGACAGGTTCACTGAAGCTTTCTTT.

V and J are TRBV6-6 and TRBJ2-7; D may match TRBD1 or TRBD2 (5 bases each). The CDR3 is made up of 15 amino acids. Germline CDR1 reads MNHNY; CDR2 reads SVGAGI (reference sequence). With 7 bases removed from V and 3 bases from J, the gap between germline ends came to 19 bases. CDR3 loop: CASTPNRGVFYEQYF. CDR3 sequence (DNA): TGTGCCAGCACCCCTAATAGAGGGGTCTTCTACGAGCAGTACTTC.

This clone was detected only a few times. This sequence joins TRBV10-1 and TRBJ2-4; 10 bases are shared with TRBD1. CDR1 is WNHNN, CDR2 SYGVQD, per germline (reference sequence). CDR3 length: 15 amino acids. The V segment lost 3 bases and the J segment 6 bases; nucleotides outside the gene matches: 5. CDR3 bases: TGCGCCAGCAGTGATCCCGGGACAGGGGCAAACATTCAGTACTTC. This gives the protein CASSDPGTGANIQYF.

The genes are TRBV28 and TRBJ1-4; D remains ambiguous. The CDR3 has 13 amino acids. The germline V and J ends were trimmed by 4 bases and 7 bases, with 10 bases remaining between them. Germline V gene data show CDR1 as MDHEN and CDR2 as SYDVKM. CDR3 residues: CASSSLSGEKLFF. CDR3 nucleotides: TGTGCCAGCAGTTCCCTTAGCGGTGAAAAACTGTTTTTT. Full variable domain (rest looked up from reference TRBV28 and TRBJ1-4): DVKVTQSSRYLVKRTGEKVFLECVQDMDHENMFWYRQDPGLGLRLIYFSYDVKMKEKGDIPEGYSVSREKKERFSLILESASTNQTSMYLCASSSLSGEKLFFGSGTQLSVL.